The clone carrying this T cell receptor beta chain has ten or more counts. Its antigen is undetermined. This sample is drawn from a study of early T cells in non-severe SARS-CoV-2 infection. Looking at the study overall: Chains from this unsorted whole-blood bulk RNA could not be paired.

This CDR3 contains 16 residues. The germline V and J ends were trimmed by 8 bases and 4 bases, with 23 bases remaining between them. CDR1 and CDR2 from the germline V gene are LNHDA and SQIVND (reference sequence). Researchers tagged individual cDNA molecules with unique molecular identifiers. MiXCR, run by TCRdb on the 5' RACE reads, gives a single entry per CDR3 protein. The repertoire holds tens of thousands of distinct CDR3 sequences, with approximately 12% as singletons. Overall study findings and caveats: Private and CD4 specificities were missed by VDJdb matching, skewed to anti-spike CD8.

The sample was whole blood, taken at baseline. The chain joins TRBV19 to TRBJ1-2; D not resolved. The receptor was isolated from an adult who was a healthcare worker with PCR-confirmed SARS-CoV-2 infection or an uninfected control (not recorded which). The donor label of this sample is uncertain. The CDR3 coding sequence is TGTGCCAGTTCGACATCCAACATCGCCCCACTCTATGGCTACACCTTC. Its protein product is CASSTSNIAPLYGYTF.